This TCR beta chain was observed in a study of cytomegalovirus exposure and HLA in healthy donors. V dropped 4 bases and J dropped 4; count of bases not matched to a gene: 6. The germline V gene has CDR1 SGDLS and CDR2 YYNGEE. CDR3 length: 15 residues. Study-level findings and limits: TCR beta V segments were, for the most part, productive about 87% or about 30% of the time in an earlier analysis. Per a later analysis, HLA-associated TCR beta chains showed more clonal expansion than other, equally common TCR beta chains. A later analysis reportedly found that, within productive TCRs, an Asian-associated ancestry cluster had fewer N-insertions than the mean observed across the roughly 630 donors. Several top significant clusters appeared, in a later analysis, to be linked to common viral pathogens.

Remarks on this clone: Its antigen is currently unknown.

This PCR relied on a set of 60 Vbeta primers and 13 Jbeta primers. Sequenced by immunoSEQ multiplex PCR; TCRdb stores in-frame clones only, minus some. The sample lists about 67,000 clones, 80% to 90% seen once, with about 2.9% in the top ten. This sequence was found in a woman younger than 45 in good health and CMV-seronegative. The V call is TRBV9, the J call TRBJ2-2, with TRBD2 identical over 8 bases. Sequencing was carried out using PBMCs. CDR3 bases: TGTGCCAGCAGCCCCGGGGGGGCCGGCACCGGGGAGCTGTTTTTT. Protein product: CASSPGGAGTGELFF.